One and the same sample provided the 14 T cell receptor beta chains below, sequenced in a study of blood T cell repertoires in COVID-19. Sequencing was performed with immunoSEQ multiplex PCR; in TCRdb, only in-frame clones are kept and a portion is missing. The repertoire holds around 150,000 clones, with about 87% as singletons. The sequencing sample was made of peripheral blood. The source of these receptors is a woman aged 55 to 70 who had recovered from COVID-19.

This clone has just a few counts. The chain recombines TRBV5-1 with TRBJ2-7, with D possibly matching TRBD1 (7 bases). Germline loops: CDR1 SGHRS, CDR2 YFSETQ. The CDR3 runs 16 residues. Between the trimmed V and J ends, which lost 0 bases and 1 base, there was a span of 14 bases. CDR3 sequence: CASSLGRAGGSYEQYF. As DNA, the CDR3 is TGCGCCAGCAGCTTGGGCCGGGCAGGGGGGTCCTACGAGCAGTACTTC.

Here the CDR3 reads CASSVVGRALTEAFF. The CDR3 coding sequence is TGTGCCAGCAGCGTAGTGGGCAGGGCCTTAACTGAAGCTTTCTTT. The rearrangement links TRBV9 to TRBJ1-1, with D tentatively TRBD1 (5 bases). Germline lookup yields CDR1 SGDLS and CDR2 YYNGEE. The CDR3 has 15 residues. With 0 bases removed from V and 5 bases from J, the gap between germline ends came to 14 bases.

The rearrangement uses TRBV12-3 or TRBV12-4 and TRBJ1-3, with D uncertain. This CDR3 region has 10 residues. Trimming shortened V by 2 bases and J by 10 bases, and 3 bases separated the two germline ends. This CDR3 reads CASSLSTIYF. The CDR3 DNA follows: TGTGCCAGCAGTTTATCTACCATATATTTT.

The CDR3 spells CASRQAFATNEKLFF. For the CDR3, the DNA is TGTGCCAGTAGACAGGCCTTTGCAACTAATGAAAAACTGTTTTTT. The chain couples TRBV19 to TRBJ1-4; D possibly corresponds to TRBD1 (5 bases). CDR1 LNHDA and CDR2 SQIVND come from the germline V gene (reference sequence). The V and J ends lost 6 bases and 0 bases respectively, with 11 bases between them. There are 15 residues in the CDR3.

This chain uses TRBV9 with TRBJ1-1, with a weak D call TRBD1 (5 bases). This CDR3 contains 16 residues. Germline V gene data show CDR1 as SGDLS and CDR2 as YYNGEE. The germline V and J ends were trimmed by 2 bases and 1 base, with 15 bases remaining between them. In nucleotides, the CDR3 is TGTGCCAGCAGCGTCGGATCAGGGATGGGGAACACTGAAGCTTTCTTT. It yields the protein CASSVGSGMGNTEAFF.

This chain uses TRBV10-1 with TRBJ1-1, with TRBD1 identical over 8 bases. Germline loops: CDR1 WNHNN, CDR2 SYGVQD (reference sequence). The CDR3 is 14 amino acids. V gave up 6 bases and J gave up 3 bases; unmatched junction bases: 6. CDR3: CASRAGQADTEAFF. For the CDR3, the DNA is TGCGCCAGCAGGGCGGGACAGGCGGACACTGAAGCTTTCTTT.

V and J are TRBV18 and TRBJ1-1; a weak D match, TRBD1 (5 bases). Germline-derived CDR1 and CDR2 are KGHSH and LQKENI. CDR3 length equals 16 residues. V was pared by 2 bases and J by 0 bases, with 13 bases between. CDR3: CASSPRQGGMNTEAFF. Here the CDR3 DNA reads TGTGCCAGCTCACCAAGGCAGGGAGGGATGAACACTGAAGCTTTCTTT.

The CDR3 DNA reads TGTGCCAGCTCCCCAGGGAGGGGATTCGCAACTAATGAAAAACTGTTTTTT. Amino acid sequence: CASSPGRGFATNEKLFF. The genes are TRBV5-8 and TRBJ1-4; tentative D call: TRBD1 (5 bases). The length of the CDR3 is 17 residues. The V and J ends lost 7 bases and 0 bases respectively, with 19 bases between them. Per germline, CDR1 SGHTS and CDR2 YDEGEE.

The CDR3: CASSPGTSGKYNEQFF. The CDR3 DNA reads as TGTGCCAGCTCGCCTGGGACTAGCGGTAAATACAATGAGCAGTTCTTC. The chain combines TRBV18 with TRBJ2-1, with 11 bases lining up with TRBD2. With V trimmed by 6 bases and J by 4 bases, 8 bases remained unmatched. This CDR3 region has 16 residues. The germline V gene has CDR1 KGHSH and CDR2 LQKENI. Full variable domain (remainder filled in from reference TRBV18 and TRBJ2-1): NAGVMQNPRHLVRRRGQEARLRCSPMKGHSHVYWYRQLPEEGLKFMVYLQKENIIDESGMPKERFSAEFPKEGPSILRIQQVVRGDSAAYFCASSPGTSGKYNEQFFGPGTRLTVL.

V usage is TRBV7-9 and J usage is TRBJ1-4; D remains ambiguous. Germline CDR1 SEHNR, CDR2 FQNEAQ (reference sequence). Trimming removed 2 bases from V and 4 bases from J, with 8 bases in between. The CDR3 is made up of 14 amino acids. DNA for the CDR3: TGTGCCAGCAGCTTATCGGGAAATAATGAAAAACTGTTTTTT. It codes for CASSLSGNNEKLFF.

This clone was seen a few times. The chain employs TRBV14 and TRBJ1-1, with 7 nucleotides matching TRBD1. Trimming cost V 2 bases and J 1 base; bases outside gene matches: 4. This CDR3 comprises 15 residues. Germline V lookup: CDR1 SGHDN, CDR2 FVKESK. This CDR3 is CASSQRQGANTEAFF. DNA for the CDR3: TGTGCCAGCAGCCAAAGACAGGGTGCGAACACTGAAGCTTTCTTT.

The chain recombines TRBV7-8 with TRBJ2-1; 8 bases are shared with TRBD2. V shed 2 bases, J shed 13 bases, and the junction held 16 bases outside the gene matches. Looked up from germline, CDR1 is SGHVS and CDR2 is FQNEAQ. The CDR3 runs to 16 residues. The DNA of the CDR3 is TGTGCCAGCAGCTTATCAGCGGGGGCCACCGTGGGTGAACAGTTCTTC. Its translation: CASSLSAGATVGEQFF.

CDR3 residues: CAIKGQGAHSPLHF. The DNA of the CDR3 is TGTGCCATCAAGGGACAGGGGGCCCATTCACCCCTCCACTTT. This chain uses TRBV10-3 with TRBJ1-6; 12 bases align to TRBD1. The V gene end was trimmed by 7 bases and the J gene end by 8 bases; junction bases not matched to a gene: 3. Germline values: CDR1 ENHRY, CDR2 SYGVKD. The CDR3 is made up of 14 amino acids.

This chain uses TRBV3-1 (or the pseudogene TRBV3-2) with TRBJ2-2, with D uncertain. The CDR3 is 12 residues long. Between the trimmed V and J ends, which lost 4 bases and 5 bases, there was a span of 5 bases. CDR1 is LGHDT and CDR2 is YNNKEL in the germline V gene (reference sequence). The DNA for the CDR3 is TGTGCCAGCAGCCCCCTTACCGGGGAGCTGTTTTTT. Translation gives CASSPLTGELFF.